The TCR beta chain described here comes from a study of neurological immune-mediated disorders. The CDR3 has 13 amino acids. Trimming took 11 bases from V and 2 from J; bases not matched to a gene: 8. Germline CDR1 ENHRY, CDR2 SYGVKD. The table lists this clonotype with many counts. TCRdb fed the 5' RACE reads into MiXCR, producing one record per CDR3 protein. Found here are more than 75,000 distinct CDR3 sequences, about a tenth of them singletons; the top ten hold about 1.8%. The TCR originated in a man aged 40-50 years in good health. V gene TRBV10-3 combines with J gene TRBJ2-5, with 7 bases that match TRBD1. Sample: PBMCs. CDR3 sequence: CACRDSGQETQYF. The CDR3 bases are TGTGCCTGCCGGGACAGCGGACAAGAGACCCAGTACTTC.